These T cell receptor beta chains were read from a single sample in a study of blood T cell repertoires in COVID-19. Sequenced by immunoSEQ multiplex PCR; TCRdb stores in-frame clones only, minus some. The sample has about 410,000 clones, around 92% seen once. Sequencing was carried out using PBMCs or T cells enriched from blood (not recorded which). The receptors stem from a woman aged 30 to 39 who had recovered from COVID-19. Each CDR3 is given without its conserved first and last residue.

V gene: TRBV28; CDR3 length: 13; J gene: TRBJ2-3; CDR3 protein: ASSLRQGNTDTQY
V gene: TRBV4-2; CDR3 length: 15; J gene: TRBJ2-7; CDR3 protein: ASSQGDSGRSDYEQY
V gene: TRBV9; CDR3 length: 12; J gene: TRBJ1-3; CDR3 protein: ASSVTVSGNTIY
V gene: TRBV28; CDR3 length: 14; J gene: TRBJ1-2; CDR3 protein: ASSLSTRGTSRGYT
V gene: TRBV5-1; CDR3 length: 12; J gene: TRBJ2-7; CDR3 protein: ASSLPGGRNEQY
V gene: TRBV7-9; CDR3 length: 15; J gene: TRBJ1-3; CDR3 protein: ASSLSTGLSSGNTIY
V gene: TRBV12-3/TRBV12-4; CDR3 length: 10; J gene: TRBJ2-1; CDR3 protein: ASKTEYNEQF
V gene: TRBV9; CDR3 length: 12; J gene: TRBJ2-1; CDR3 protein: ASSVSGGYNEQF
V gene: TRBV2; CDR3 length: 11; J gene: TRBJ2-7; CDR3 protein: ASRWAGSYEQY
V gene: TRBV18; CDR3 length: 16; J gene: TRBJ2-2; CDR3 protein: ASSPLQTGTRGAGELF
V gene: TRBV10-3; CDR3 length: 13; J gene: TRBJ2-7; CDR3 protein: AISESRRSSYEQY
V gene: TRBV13; CDR3 length: 13; J gene: TRBJ2-1; CDR3 protein: ASSLAASGYNEQF
V gene: TRBV28; CDR3 length: 12; J gene: TRBJ1-5; CDR3 protein: ASSWSQGHQPQH
V gene: TRBV18; CDR3 length: 14; J gene: TRBJ1-3; CDR3 protein: ASSPATDTSGNTIY
V gene: TRBV6-2/TRBV6-3; CDR3 length: 15; J gene: TRBJ1-2; CDR3 protein: ASSYSPSRGNFYGYT
V gene: TRBV27; CDR3 length: 13; J gene: TRBJ1-2; CDR3 protein: ASSSLGGGVYGYT
V gene: TRBV4-3; CDR3 length: 15; J gene: TRBJ2-7; CDR3 protein: ASSQVYPRAGSYEQY
V gene: TRBV11-2; CDR3 length: 12; J gene: TRBJ2-7; CDR3 protein: ASSLWAGPYEQY
V gene: TRBV3-1/TRBV3-2; CDR3 length: 15; J gene: TRBJ2-3; CDR3 protein: ASSQDIGGQATDTQY
V gene: TRBV19; CDR3 length: 10; J gene: TRBJ1-5; CDR3 protein: ASRWGDQPQH
V gene: TRBV5-6; CDR3 length: 14; J gene: TRBJ2-7; CDR3 protein: ASSLALGIRAYEQY
V gene: TRBV28; CDR3 length: 13; J gene: TRBJ2-5; CDR3 protein: ASSQTSGSWETQY
V gene: TRBV27; CDR3 length: 11; J gene: TRBJ1-5; CDR3 protein: ASSLRRDQPQH
V gene: TRBV7-3; CDR3 length: 18; J gene: TRBJ2-1; CDR3 protein: ASSSSALAGASSRDNEQF
V gene: TRBV6-5; CDR3 length: 13; J gene: TRBJ2-3; CDR3 protein: ASTQGLAVADTQY
V gene: TRBV20-1; CDR3 length: 9; J gene: TRBJ1-1; CDR3 protein: SASQGTEAF
V gene: TRBV4-1; CDR3 length: 14; J gene: TRBJ2-1; CDR3 protein: ASTPAGTRNYNEQF
V gene: TRBV19; CDR3 length: 11; J gene: TRBJ1-2; CDR3 protein: ASSWTENYGYT
V gene: TRBV7-9; CDR3 length: 12; J gene: TRBJ2-7; CDR3 protein: ASSSDITSYEQY
V gene: TRBV7-3; CDR3 length: 16; J gene: TRBJ2-3; CDR3 protein: ASSSGPRGLHSTDTQY
V gene: TRBV3-1/TRBV3-2; CDR3 length: 13; J gene: TRBJ1-1; CDR3 protein: ASRPPGGMNTEAF
V gene: TRBV2; CDR3 length: 12; J gene: TRBJ2-7; CDR3 protein: ASSEEGLSGSRY
V gene: TRBV6-5; CDR3 length: 10; J gene: TRBJ2-3; CDR3 protein: ASSREGNTQY
V gene: TRBV5-6; CDR3 length: 12; J gene: TRBJ1-6; CDR3 protein: ASSLDSGISPLH
V gene: TRBV7-9; CDR3 length: 13; J gene: TRBJ1-3; CDR3 protein: ASSLVGGTGNTIY
V gene: TRBV28; CDR3 length: 11; J gene: TRBJ1-5; CDR3 protein: ASSRTDWQPQH
V gene: TRBV6-2/TRBV6-3; CDR3 length: 12; J gene: TRBJ1-6; CDR3 protein: ASSRSSYNSPLH
V gene: TRBV5-4; CDR3 length: 14; J gene: TRBJ1-2; CDR3 protein: ASSPPGRRGLEGYT
V gene: TRBV7-9; CDR3 length: 15; J gene: TRBJ2-1; CDR3 protein: ASSSYPAASSYNEQF
V gene: TRBV6-5; CDR3 length: 12; J gene: TRBJ2-7; CDR3 protein: ASSYSRVGYEQY
V gene: TRBV27; CDR3 length: 14; J gene: TRBJ2-7; CDR3 protein: ASRGDLGERSYEQY
V gene: TRBV9; CDR3 length: 13; J gene: TRBJ2-1; CDR3 protein: ASSDGGDPYNEQF
V gene: TRBV5-6; CDR3 length: 13; J gene: TRBJ2-5; CDR3 protein: ASSLIGGRQETQY
V gene: TRBV5-6; CDR3 length: 10; J gene: TRBJ1-2; CDR3 protein: ASSTGQVIYT
V gene: TRBV7-9; CDR3 length: 12; J gene: TRBJ2-7; CDR3 protein: ASSPPGQMNEQY
V gene: TRBV10-3; CDR3 length: 13; J gene: TRBJ2-7; CDR3 protein: AISDRGGGGYEQY
V gene: TRBV11-2; CDR3 length: 12; J gene: TRBJ2-2; CDR3 protein: ASSLGSGAGELF
V gene: TRBV7-3; CDR3 length: 17; J gene: TRBJ2-2; CDR3 protein: ASSSPRTSGGANTGELF
V gene: TRBV2; CDR3 length: 13; J gene: TRBJ1-4; CDR3 protein: ASSGGGSGGEKLF
V gene: TRBV6-5; CDR3 length: 12; J gene: TRBJ1-4; CDR3 protein: ASRPRDRGEKLF
V gene: TRBV15; CDR3 length: 14; J gene: TRBJ2-1; CDR3 protein: ATSRGTSGTYNEQF
V gene: TRBV7-9; CDR3 length: 11; J gene: TRBJ2-1; CDR3 protein: ASSGPSGLEQF